The 27 T cell receptor beta chains reported below all come from one sample, sequenced in a study of T cell clonality in common variable immunodeficiency. Sequencing was performed with immunoSEQ multiplex PCR; in TCRdb, only in-frame clones are kept and a portion is missing. Observed are 40,000 to 65,000 clones, no singletons, with the top ten taking about 3.7%. The sequencing input was peripheral blood mononuclear cells. The receptors originated from a person aged 18-70 years in good health.

Many counts were recorded for this clone. The sequenced fragment ends 3 residues before the CDR3 boundary, so the rest is inferred from the germline J gene. This rearrangement joins TRBV11-2 to TRBJ2-1, with 12 bases lining up with TRBD2. Germline assignment: CDR1 SGHAT and CDR2 FQNNGV. This CDR3 is 15 amino acids long. V gave up 4 bases and J gave up 7 bases; unmatched junction bases: 5. Here the CDR3 reads CASSSGGLAGNEQFF. The covered CDR3 bases are TGTGCCAGCAGCTCCGGTGGACTAGCGGGAAATGAG.

As regards this clone: The CDR3 extends 3 residues past the end of the read, so its final part is completed from the germline J gene. The chain recombines TRBV20-1 with TRBJ2-7; 8 bases are shared with TRBD1. CDR1 DFQATT and CDR2 SNEGSKA come from the germline V gene (reference sequence). The CDR3 covers 14 residues. Trimming took 4 bases from V and 2 from J; bases not matched to a gene: 7. The sequenced part of the CDR3 DNA is TGCAGTGCTATCCGACAGGGGCGAACCTACGAG. Translated: CSAIRQGRTYE. In full, the CDR3 reads CSAIRQGRTYEQYF.

This clone has more than one count but fewer than ten. The CDR3 extends 3 residues past the end of the read, so its final part is completed from the germline J gene. The rearrangement links TRBV18 to TRBJ2-2; D not resolved. Germline V gene data show CDR1 as KGHSH and CDR2 as LQKENI. The CDR3 runs 17 residues. V lost 2 bases and J 2 bases, leaving 15 bases between the germline ends. The CDR3 protein is CASSPNVAVRNTGELFF. The CDR3 DNA, read in part, is TGTGCCAGCTCACCAAACGTGGCCGTCCGCAACACCGGGGAG.

This clone was recorded at least ten times. Read sequence stops 3 residues before the CDR3 end, and the germline J gene provides the missing end. The J gene is TRBJ2-1, the V gene TRBV20-1, with 13 positions matching TRBD2. V shed 3 bases, J shed 6 bases, and the junction held 5 bases outside the gene matches. CDR3 length: 15 residues. Germline CDR1 and CDR2: DFQATT and SNEGSKA (reference sequence). The CDR3 sequence is CSASPTSGRGNEQFF. Partial CDR3 DNA: TGCAGTGCTAGCCCCACTAGCGGGAGGGGCAATGAG.

Note on this clone: The observed sequence ends 3 residues before the CDR3 terminus, with the missing tail filled in from the germline J gene. The chain has TRBV11-3 and TRBJ2-7; D unclear. Germline CDR1 reads SGHNT; CDR2 reads YENEEA. V gave up 1 base and J gave up 3 bases, with 7 bases separating them. The CDR3 contains 13 residues. The DNA read from the CDR3 is TGTGCCAGCAGCTTAGGACCGGGCTACGAG. Its protein product is CASSLGPGYE. The full CDR3 protein reads CASSLGPGYEQYF.

This clone was found many times. Coverage ceases 3 residues before the CDR3 finishes, and the germline J gene fills in the end. The rearrangement links TRBV20-1 to TRBJ2-7; D gene uncertain. Trimming cost V 0 bases and J 2 bases, with 5 bases left between them. Germline V gene sequence: CDR1 DFQATT, CDR2 SNEGSKA (reference sequence). This CDR3 has 12 amino acids. The CDR3: CSARDSPYEQYF. The DNA read from the CDR3 is TGCAGTGCTAGAGATTCTCCCTACGAG.

This clone occurred many times. The read halts 3 residues ahead of the CDR3 end, with the missing end drawn from the germline J gene. V gene TRBV5-1 combines with J gene TRBJ2-1; 16 nucleotides agree with TRBD2. J gave up 5 bases and V 3 bases, and 8 bases lay outside the gene matches. The CDR3 contains 18 residues. The germline CDR1 and CDR2 sequences are SGHRS and YFSETQ. CDR3 DNA, as far as it was read: TGCGCCAGCAGCTCGGGACTAGCGGGAGGGCAGGGCGACAATGAG. This sequence encodes CASSSGLAGGQGDNE. The entire CDR3 protein is CASSSGLAGGQGDNEQFF.

In its sample, this clone was seen many times. The sequenced CDR3 bases are TGTGCCAGCAGCTTAGGGACAGGCGCCTTGAACACTGAA. Protein product: CASSLGTGALNTE. The entire CDR3 protein is CASSLGTGALNTEAFF. V usage is TRBV7-3 and J usage is TRBJ1-1, with 8 positions matching TRBD1. The CDR3 goes on 3 residues after the read ends, and that part is filled in from the germline J gene. With V trimmed by 2 bases and J by 0 bases, 5 bases remained unmatched. The CDR3 is 16 amino acids. Germline loops: CDR1 SGHTA, CDR2 FQGTGA.

This clone was detected a few times. A much larger clone differs from this one at a single base, so this may be a read error. The CDR3 region is CASSRQETDTQYF. The DNA read from the CDR3 is TGCGCCAGCAGTAGACAGGAAACAGATACC. This sequence joins TRBV5-1 and TRBJ2-5, with D maybe TRBD1 (6 bases). The read ends 3 residues before the CDR3 terminus; that terminus is restored from the germline J gene. Germline V gives CDR1 SGHRS, CDR2 YFSETQ. The CDR3 runs to 13 residues.

This clone was picked up many times. The read ends 3 residues shy of where the CDR3 ends; the end is completed using the germline J gene. The V and J genes are TRBV20-1 and TRBJ2-4, with a possible D match to TRBD2 (5 bases). This CDR3 is 15 amino acids long. Trimming took off 3 bases at V and 0 bases at J, with 12 bases between the two ends. Germline V gene data show CDR1 as DFQATT and CDR2 as SNEGSKA (reference sequence). CDR3 sequence reads: CSARVGDKAKNIQYF. The CDR3 bases that were read are TGCAGTGCTAGGGTCGGGGATAAAGCCAAAAACATT.

The table lists this clone with many counts. The sequenced fragment ends 3 residues before the CDR3 boundary, so the rest is inferred from the germline J gene. The chain combines TRBV6-1 with TRBJ2-5, with 8 bases fitting TRBD2. The CDR3 is 14 residues long. Germline loops: CDR1 MNHNS, CDR2 SASEGT. V shed 4 bases, J shed 4 bases, and the junction held 5 bases outside the gene matches. The CDR3 protein is CASSATSVVETQYF. CDR3 bases read: TGTGCCAGCAGTGCGACTAGCGTTGTAGAGACC.

Notes on this clone: The read is 3 residues too short to cover the CDR3 end, so that end is filled in from the germline J gene. This chain connects TRBV11-2 to TRBJ2-5, with 7 bases identical to TRBD1. Germline trimming cut 5 bases from V and 2 bases from J; bases unmatched to any gene: 8. The CDR3 consists of 15 residues. Germline V gene sequence: CDR1 SGHAT, CDR2 FQNNGV. CDR3 DNA (partial): TGTGCCAGCAGCCTCAATCCGGGACAGCAAGAGACC. Its protein product is CASSLNPGQQET. The CDR3 as a whole reads CASSLNPGQQETQYF. The variable domain in full, completed from reference TRBV11-2 and TRBJ2-5, reads EAGVAQSPRYKIIEKRQSVAFWCNPISGHATLYWYQQILGQGPKLLIQFQNNGVVDDSQLPKDRFSAERLKGVDSTLKIQPAKLEDSAVYLCASSLNPGQQETQYFGPGTRLLVL.

This clone was seen repeatedly, ten times or more. The covered CDR3 bases are TGTGCCAGCAGCTTTAGCGGGGGAGGCGGGGAG. Amino acids: CASSFSGGGGE. The whole CDR3 sequence reads CASSFSGGGGELFF. This chain uses TRBV7-3 with TRBJ2-2; 9 bases agree with TRBD2. The CDR3 is cut off 3 residues early in the read; its end comes from the germline J gene. The V gene end was trimmed by 3 bases and the J gene end by 7 bases; junction bases not matched to a gene: 3. The CDR3 has 14 amino acids. From germline, CDR1 is SGHTA and CDR2 FQGTGA.

This clone was seen ten or more times. With the read ending 3 residues before the CDR3 end, the germline J gene is used to fill in that end. The chain recombines TRBV20-1 with TRBJ2-1, with TRBD2 as a possible D gene (6 bases). Germline V gives CDR1 DFQATT, CDR2 SNEGSKA (reference sequence). The CDR3 loop spans 12 amino acids. Trimming cost V 8 bases and J 6 bases, with 14 bases left between them. CDR3 residues: CSCSGHSNEQFF. The covered CDR3 bases are TGCAGTTGCAGCGGGCACTCCAATGAG.

As regards this clone: Sequencing ends 3 residues short of the CDR3 end; the germline J gene provides the rest. V and J are TRBV2 and TRBJ1-5, with 8 bases matching TRBD1. The CDR3 loop spans 13 amino acids. CDR1 is SNHLY and CDR2 is FYNNEI in the germline V gene. V dropped 6 bases and J dropped 4; count of bases not matched to a gene: 2. CDR3 DNA, as far as it was read: TGTGCCAGCAGGGGGACAGGTAATCAGCCC. Its protein product is CASRGTGNQP. The full-length CDR3 reads as CASRGTGNQPQHF.

This clone was seen repeatedly, ten times or more. The read terminates 3 residues before the CDR3 end, so the remaining end is supplied by the germline J gene. This chain uses TRBV5-5 with TRBJ1-5; D remains ambiguous. The V and J ends lost 2 bases and 6 bases respectively, with 9 bases between them. Germline V gene data show CDR1 as SGHKS and CDR2 as YYEKEE (reference sequence). CDR3 size: 13 residues. The covered CDR3 bases are TGTGCCAGCAGCTTAGTCTTGGCTCAGCCC. Residues: CASSLVLAQP. The entire CDR3 is CASSLVLAQPQHF.

This clone was detected many times. The CDR3 end falls 3 residues outside the read, so it is completed with the germline J gene. The V gene is TRBV10-1, the J gene TRBJ1-1; D might be TRBD1 (6 bases). The CDR3 totals 14 residues. Trimming cost V 0 bases and J 5 bases, with 10 bases left between them. Germline loops: CDR1 WNHNN, CDR2 SYGVQD (reference sequence). The CDR3 DNA, read in part, is TGCGCCAGCAGTGAGTCGGGGGACACTACTGAA. It codes for CASSESGDTTE. The whole CDR3 protein reads CASSESGDTTEAFF.

This clone was detected ten times or more. Read data end 3 residues before the CDR3 end; the end is taken from the germline J gene. The chain joins TRBV5-1 to TRBJ2-5; TRBD2 agrees at 14 bases. Germline assignment: CDR1 SGHRS and CDR2 YFSETQ. V shed 4 bases, J shed 2 bases, and the junction held 4 bases outside the gene matches. The CDR3 is made up of 16 amino acids. CDR3 sequence reads: CASSRRLAGGQETQYF. Partial CDR3 DNA: TGCGCCAGCAGCCGCCGACTAGCGGGAGGGCAAGAGACC.

This clone came up many times. A read error may produce the germline difference seen at one junction end. The read ends 3 residues shy of where the CDR3 ends; the end is completed using the germline J gene. This rearrangement joins TRBV7-7 to TRBJ1-1; no reliable D call. Germline loops: CDR1 SSHAT, CDR2 FNYEAQ (reference sequence). The CDR3 loop spans 15 amino acids. CDR3 DNA (partial): TGTGCTAGCAGCCCTTTGAGCAGGATGAACACTGAA. Its translation is CASSPLSRMNTE. The whole CDR3 sequence reads CASSPLSRMNTEAFF.

This clone was seen a handful of times. The CDR3 end falls 3 residues outside the read, so it is completed with the germline J gene. This sequence joins TRBV30 and TRBJ2-2, with 9 bases fitting TRBD1. The CDR3 sequence is 14 residues long. Germline V gene sequence: CDR1 GTSNPN, CDR2 SVGIG (reference sequence). Incomplete CDR3 DNA: TGTGCCGGGGAGGCGGGACAGGGAGTTGAAAAG. Amino acid sequence: CAGEAGQGVEK. The full CDR3 is CAGEAGQGVEKLFF. Using reference TRBV30 and TRBJ2-2 for the parts outside the CDR3, the full variable domain is SQTIHQWPATLVQPVGSPLSLECTVEGTSNPNLYWYRQAAGRGLQLLFYSVGIGQISSEVPQNLSASRPQDRQFILSSKKLLLSDSGFYLCAGEAGQGVEKLFFGEGSRLTVL.

This clone has a count of ten or more. Read coverage stops 3 residues before the CDR3 terminus; the germline J gene supplies the remainder. This sequence joins TRBV7-2 and TRBJ2-5; TRBD1 might be the D (5 bases). V was shortened by 5 bases and J by 5 bases, with 9 bases between the two germline ends. The V gene's germline CDR1 is SGHTA and CDR2 FQGNSA. The CDR3 is 12 residues long. The sequenced CDR3 bases are TGTGCCAGCAGCCGGACACCCGAGACC. This encodes CASSRTPET. The complete CDR3 reads CASSRTPETQYF.

There are many counts of this clone. The missing CDR3 end, 3 residues past where the read stops, is filled in from the germline J gene. This chain connects TRBV29-1 to TRBJ1-2; TRBD1 aligns across 7 bases. The CDR3 spans 11 residues. Germline CDR1 is SQVTM and CDR2 is ANQGSEA. The covered CDR3 bases are TGCAGCGGCAGACAGGGAAGCGGC. This gives the protein CSGRQGSG. In full, the CDR3 reads CSGRQGSGYTF.

Only a few counts were recorded for this clone. The sequence runs out 3 residues before the end of the CDR3; the remainder is reconstructed from the germline J gene. V usage is TRBV19 and J usage is TRBJ1-2; tentative D call: TRBD1 (5 bases). The CDR3 sequence is 15 residues long. Germline CDR1 LNHDA, CDR2 SQIVND (reference sequence). The V and J ends lost 3 bases and 2 bases respectively, with 13 bases between them. CDR3 loop: CASSMGPNLNYGYTF. The sequenced part of the CDR3 DNA is TGTGCCAGTAGTATGGGGCCTAACCTGAACTATGGC.

This clone was seen repeatedly, ten times or more. The read halts 3 residues ahead of the CDR3 end, with the missing end drawn from the germline J gene. The chain links TRBV19 to TRBJ2-7; the match to TRBD1 covers 9 bases. Germline V gene sequence: CDR1 LNHDA, CDR2 SQIVND (reference sequence). Trimming took 4 bases from V and 0 from J; bases not matched to a gene: 4. This CDR3 region has 15 residues. The CDR3 sequence is CASSTDRGSSYEQYF. The CDR3 DNA, read in part, is TGTGCCAGTAGTACGGACAGGGGCAGCTCCTACGAG.

The sample holds many counts of this clone. The missing CDR3 end, 3 residues past where the read stops, is filled in from the germline J gene. This rearrangement joins TRBV5-4 to TRBJ2-7; no clear D. The CDR3 spans 12 residues. CDR1 is SGHNT, CDR2 YYREEE, per germline (reference sequence). The V and J ends lost 2 bases and 5 bases respectively, with 8 bases between them. The DNA read from the CDR3 is TGTGCCAGCAGCTTTTCTATGAACGAG. It encodes CASSFSMNE. The complete CDR3 sequence is CASSFSMNEQYF.

This clone appeared many times. Sequencing ends 3 residues short of the CDR3 end; the germline J gene provides the rest. The chain recombines TRBV5-5 with TRBJ2-1, with D maybe TRBD2 (5 bases). The CDR3 spans 15 residues. The germline V gene has CDR1 SGHKS and CDR2 YYEKEE (reference sequence). Trimming left V 2 bases short and J 3 bases short, with 12 bases between. The CDR3 here is CASSFELVSYNEQFF. The part of the CDR3 DNA that was read is TGTGCCAGCAGCTTTGAACTAGTAAGCTACAATGAG.

Worth noting for this clone: The read halts 3 residues ahead of the CDR3 end, with the missing end drawn from the germline J gene. The genes are TRBV5-6 and TRBJ1-2; weak D call: TRBD1 (6 bases). Germline V gene sequence: CDR1 SGHDT, CDR2 YYEEEE. Between the trimmed V and J ends, which lost 6 bases and 1 base, there was a span of 13 bases. The CDR3 contains 14 residues. The CDR3 reads CASTRDNRNYGYTF. CDR3 bases read: TGTGCCAGCACCCGGGACAATCGTAACTATGGC. The variable domain in full, completed from reference TRBV5-6 and TRBJ1-2, reads DAGVTQSPTHLIKTRGQQVTLRCSPKSGHDTVSWYQQALGQGPQFIFQYYEEEERQRGNFPDRFSGHQFPNYSSELNVNALLLGDSALYLCASTRDNRNYGYTFGSGTRLTVV.